This entry features one T cell receptor beta chain sequence. This sample was taken from a study of T cells in Graves' hyperthyroidism and ophthalmopathy. The V and J ends lost 0 bases and 0 bases respectively, with 6 bases between them. CDR1 and CDR2 (germline): SQVTM, ANQGSEA. The CDR3 length is 14 residues. RNA transcripts served as the template for amplifying TCR beta CDR3 regions. The TCR CDR3 was amplified in a first-round RT-PCR using the HTBI primer set. MiXCR, run by TCRdb on the multiplex PCR reads, gives a single entry per CDR3 protein. Of 800,000 or so distinct CDR3 sequences listed, 35% to 45% are singletons.

The TCR originated in a man aged 18 to 30 with Graves' hyperthyroidism. This chain uses TRBV29-1 with TRBJ2-1; no reliable D call. The specimen sequenced was blood. CDR3 region: CSVEDGYSYNEQFF. The CDR3 nucleotides read TGCAGCGTTGAAGATGGTTACTCCTACAATGAGCAGTTCTTC.